The 17 T cell receptor beta chains in this list originate from one sample, sequenced in a study of Ad26.COV2.S vaccination and SARS-CoV-2 variants. Clones were read by immunoSEQ multiplex PCR, and TCRdb kept only the in-frame ones, dropping some. The repertoire holds 350,000 to 450,000 clones, with approximately 90% as singletons. Treatment reported: over 15 received Ad26.COV2.S at low or high dose, single or two shots; a few received placebo; per-sample allocation not given. Sampling was done on day 63 after the first vaccine or placebo injection. Sequenced here: peripheral blood, sampled in a trial of Ad26.COV2.S vaccine versus placebo. These receptor sequences come from a person aged 18 to 59 who received the Ad26.COV2.S COVID-19 vaccine or a placebo.

The chain employs TRBV4-1 and TRBJ2-5, with a weak D call TRBD2 (5 bases). Germline loops: CDR1 MGHRA, CDR2 YSYEKL. V was trimmed by 4 bases and J by 5 bases, leaving 14 bases between them. The CDR3 has 14 residues. CDR3 bases: TGCGCCAGCAGCCCCAAAGAGGGTTCCGAGACCCAGTACTTC. Amino acids: CASSPKEGSETQYF.

As concerns this clone: The sample carries other DNA sequences with the same CDR3. The V call is TRBV5-1, the J call TRBJ1-1; D is unresolved. Germline CDR1 is SGHRS and CDR2 is YFSETQ. The CDR3 has 14 amino acids. V was clipped by 0 bases and J by 2 bases, with 8 bases between them. This CDR3 is CASSLGQVNTEAFF. The CDR3 DNA is TGCGCCAGCAGCTTGGGGCAGGTTAACACTGAAGCTTTCTTT.

J is TRBJ1-5 and V is TRBV19, with 12 bases fitting TRBD1. The CDR3 has 14 amino acids. Looked up from germline, CDR1 is LNHDA and CDR2 is SQIVND (reference sequence). V was clipped by 8 bases and J by 4 bases; unmatched bases: 3. The CDR3 bases are TGTGCCAGTCGGGACAGGGGGCAGAATCAGCCCCAGCATTTT. Its protein is CASRDRGQNQPQHF.

The rearrangement uses TRBV5-1 and TRBJ1-2; D is ambiguous. V lost 0 bases and J 2 bases, leaving 5 bases between the germline ends. The CDR3 runs 13 residues. Looked up from germline, CDR1 is SGHRS and CDR2 is YFSETQ. CDR3 nucleotide sequence: TGCGCCAGCAGCTTGGGGGAGAACTATGGCTACACCTTC. The encoded protein is CASSLGENYGYTF.

This clone was observed a few times. The rearrangement uses TRBV9 and TRBJ1-1; D gene uncertain. This CDR3 has 15 amino acids. V gave up 0 bases and J gave up 4 bases, with 13 bases separating them. Germline V gene sequence: CDR1 SGDLS, CDR2 YYNGEE. DNA of the CDR3: TGTGCCAGCAGCGTAGCTGGCCCTACCGGCACTGAAGCTTTCTTT. As protein: CASSVAGPTGTEAFF. The full variable domain, with the rest looked up from reference TRBV9 and TRBJ1-1, is DSGVTQTPKHLITATGQRVTLRCSPRSGDLSVYWYQQSLDQGLQFLIQYYNGEERAKGNILERFSAQQFPDLHSELNLSSLELGDSALYFCASSVAGPTGTEAFFGQGTRLTVV.

V gene TRBV18 combines with J gene TRBJ1-5, with a weak D call TRBD1 (6 bases). Trimming shortened V by 6 bases and J by 9 bases, and 15 bases separated the two germline ends. This CDR3 contains 13 residues. Germline CDR1 and CDR2: KGHSH and LQKENI. The chain's CDR3 is CASSEGGLGPQHF. The CDR3 region has the DNA TGTGCCAGCTCGGAGGGGGGCCTGGGGCCCCAGCATTTT.

This clone has only one observation. The chain combines TRBV9 with TRBJ2-5; TRBD1 aligns across 7 bases. The ends lost 2 bases at V and 2 bases at J; junction bases unmatched: 9. The germline V gene has CDR1 SGDLS and CDR2 YYNGEE. This CDR3 region has 16 residues. CDR3 coding DNA: TGTGCCAGCAGCGTGGGGCCCGGGACAGCTCAAGAGACCCAGTACTTC. Its translation is CASSVGPGTAQETQYF. The full variable domain, its missing parts supplied by reference TRBV9 and TRBJ2-5, is DSGVTQTPKHLITATGQRVTLRCSPRSGDLSVYWYQQSLDQGLQFLIQYYNGEERAKGNILERFSAQQFPDLHSELNLSSLELGDSALYFCASSVGPGTAQETQYFGPGTRLLVL.

The V and J genes are TRBV30 and TRBJ1-2; maybe TRBD1 (6 bases). The CDR3 is 14 amino acids. Between the trimmed V and J ends, which lost 2 bases and 6 bases, there was a span of 16 bases. Germline CDR1 GTSNPN, CDR2 SVGIG (reference sequence). CDR3 loop: CAWSNFGGRNGYTF. CDR3 DNA sequence: TGTGCCTGGAGTAATTTTGGGGGGCGAAATGGCTACACCTTC. The full variable domain, its missing parts supplied by reference TRBV30 and TRBJ1-2, is SQTIHQWPATLVQPVGSPLSLECTVEGTSNPNLYWYRQAAGRGLQLLFYSVGIGQISSEVPQNLSASRPQDRQFILSSKKLLLSDSGFYLCAWSNFGGRNGYTFGSGTRLTVV.

CDR3 region: CSASRLEAFF. CDR3 coding DNA: TGCAGTGCTAGCCGCCTTGAAGCTTTCTTT. J is TRBJ1-1 and V is TRBV20-1; D not certain. V lost 3 bases and J lost 7, with 6 bases in between. The length of the CDR3 is 10 residues. Germline V CDR1 and CDR2: DFQATT, SNEGSKA (reference sequence).

The rearrangement links TRBV6-2 or TRBV6-3 to TRBJ2-3; 10 nucleotides match TRBD2. J lost 6 bases, V lost 2 bases, and 8 bases had no gene match. This CDR3 is 16 amino acids long. Germline V gene sequence: CDR1 MNHEY, CDR2 SVGEGT. CDR3 sequence: CASSYLYLAGVDTQYF. The CDR3 DNA is TGTGCCAGCAGTTACCTGTACCTAGCGGGGGTTGATACGCAGTATTTT.

There are a few counts of this clone. J is TRBJ2-3 and V is TRBV6-2 or TRBV6-3, with D maybe TRBD1 (6 bases). The CDR3 is 17 amino acids. The V and J ends lost 2 bases and 2 bases respectively, with 17 bases between them. Germline V gene lookup returns CDR1 MNHEY and CDR2 SVGEGT. CDR3 sequence (DNA): TGTGCCAGCAGTTACGGGGTGGACAGTTCGGTCACAGATACGCAGTATTTT. This encodes CASSYGVDSSVTDTQYF.

This chain links TRBV3-1 (or the pseudogene TRBV3-2) with TRBJ2-5; tentative D call: TRBD1 (5 bases). CDR1 and CDR2 from the germline V gene are LGHDT and YNNKEL (reference sequence). The length of the CDR3 is 15 residues. Trimming pared 1 base from V and 1 base from J, leaving 10 bases between. The CDR3 spells CASSQGGRVQETQYF. The CDR3 DNA reads TGTGCCAGCAGCCAAGGCGGCAGGGTCCAAGAGACCCAGTACTTC.

The chain uses TRBV18 and TRBJ2-7; D may be TRBD1 (6 bases). The V gene's germline CDR1 is KGHSH and CDR2 LQKENI. Trimming stripped 2 bases from V and 7 bases from J, with 12 bases between. There are 13 residues in the CDR3. CDR3 bases: TGTGCCAGCTCACCAGCGACAGGCATTGAGCAGTACTTC. Translating it yields CASSPATGIEQYF.

DNA of the CDR3: TGTGCCAGCGGTATTTCCCCTAAACCTAACTATGGCTACACCTTC. Translated: CASGISPKPNYGYTF. V is TRBV6-5 and J is TRBJ1-2; D uncertain. Germline CDR1 MNHEY, CDR2 SVGAGI. CDR3 size: 15 residues. V dropped 8 bases and J dropped 0 bases, with 16 bases sitting between them.

As DNA, the CDR3 is TGTGCCTGGAGTGTACGTCCCGGCGGAGAGACCCAGTACTTC. Protein sequence: CAWSVRPGGETQYF. The chain has TRBV30 and TRBJ2-5, with D hard to call. The CDR3 covers 14 residues. The germline V gene has CDR1 GTSNPN and CDR2 SVGIG (reference sequence). Between the trimmed V and J ends, which lost 0 bases and 4 bases, there was a span of 12 bases.

The rearrangement uses TRBV15 and TRBJ2-3; TRBD1 matches at 9 bases. This CDR3 comprises 14 residues. CDR1 and CDR2 (germline): LNHNV, YYDKDF (reference sequence). Trimming took 5 bases from V and 2 from J; bases not matched to a gene: 2. CDR3 region: CATSRDRATDTQYF. The CDR3 coding sequence is TGTGCCACCAGCCGGGACAGGGCCACAGATACGCAGTATTTT.

This chain connects TRBV5-1 to TRBJ2-2; no firm D call. The CDR3 length is 13 residues. The V gene's germline CDR1 is SGHRS and CDR2 YFSETQ. With 5 bases removed from V and 5 bases from J, the gap between germline ends came to 10 bases. CDR3 sequence (DNA): TGCGCCAGCAGTCAAGAAATGACCGGGGAGCTGTTTTTT. This sequence encodes CASSQEMTGELFF.